The rows below give T cell receptor beta chains drawn from one sample of a study of blood T cell repertoires in COVID-19. TCRdb's table, derived via immunoSEQ multiplex PCR, lists solely in-frame clones and lacks some. The repertoire holds a few hundred thousand clones, with around 88% as singletons. Sequenced sample: peripheral blood. These receptors all stem from a woman in her fifties or sixties with acute or convalescent COVID-19. The conserved cysteine and the conserved F or W are not part of the CDR3 here. The order of the fields is V gene, D gene, J gene, CDR3 length, CDR3 protein. The D gene is left open where the match is weak.

V: TRBV3-1/TRBV3-2; D: TRBD2; J: TRBJ2-1; length: 15; CDR3: ASSQAGLAGGYNEQF
V: TRBV9; D: -; J: TRBJ1-1; length: 12; CDR3: ASSSGHKNTEAF
V: TRBV3-1/TRBV3-2; D: TRBD1; J: TRBJ1-4; length: 12; CDR3: ASGYRGTNEKLF
V: TRBV6-1; D: -; J: TRBJ1-6; length: 11; CDR3: ASMSDTYSPLH
V: TRBV6-5; D: -; J: TRBJ2-2; length: 12; CDR3: ASRDRMNTGELF
V: TRBV9; D: TRBD1; J: TRBJ1-6; length: 12; CDR3: ASSAGTGVSPLH
V: TRBV5-1; D: TRBD1; J: TRBJ2-1; length: 13; CDR3: ASSIGQGGYNEQF
V: TRBV5-1; D: TRBD1; J: TRBJ1-1; length: 15; CDR3: ASSSSDRGRWGTEAF
V: TRBV10-3; D: TRBD1; J: TRBJ2-3; length: 14; CDR3: AISDPQGAEADTQY
V: TRBV4-1; D: TRBD1; J: TRBJ1-5; length: 13; CDR3: ASSQADRGNQPQH
V: TRBV12-3/TRBV12-4; D: -; J: TRBJ1-2; length: 11; CDR3: ASTLDSDYGYT
V: TRBV19; D: TRBD1; J: TRBJ2-6; length: 16; CDR3: ASTIWGQGVSGANVLT
V: TRBV15; D: -; J: TRBJ2-5; length: 14; CDR3: ATSRDLGGREETQY
V: TRBV5-1; D: TRBD1; J: TRBJ1-1; length: 12; CDR3: ASSFDRAGTEAF